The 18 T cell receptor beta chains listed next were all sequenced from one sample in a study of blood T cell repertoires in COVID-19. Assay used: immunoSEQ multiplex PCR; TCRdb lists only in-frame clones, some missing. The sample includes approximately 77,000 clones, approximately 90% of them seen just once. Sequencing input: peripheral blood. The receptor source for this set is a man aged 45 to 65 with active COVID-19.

The CDR3 sequence: CASSAPGLALEQFF. DNA of the CDR3: TGTGCCAGCAGCGCGCCGGGACTGGCATTAGAGCAGTTCTTC. The chain has TRBV3-1 (or the pseudogene TRBV3-2) and TRBJ2-1, with TRBD2 as a possible D gene (6 bases). The CDR3 loop spans 14 amino acids. V lost 5 bases to trimming and J lost 10 bases, with 18 bases between them. From germline, CDR1 is LGHDT and CDR2 YNNKEL (reference sequence).

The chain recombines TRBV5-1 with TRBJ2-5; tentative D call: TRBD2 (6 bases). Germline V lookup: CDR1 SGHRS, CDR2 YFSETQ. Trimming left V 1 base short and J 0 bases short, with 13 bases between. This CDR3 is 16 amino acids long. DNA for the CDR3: TGCGCCAGCAGCTTGCAGGCAGGGAGGTACCAAGAGACCCAGTACTTC. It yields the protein CASSLQAGRYQETQYF.

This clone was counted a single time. CDR3 amino acids: CASSLGLSGELFF. The DNA for the CDR3 is TGTGCCAGCAGCTTGGGGCTGTCCGGGGAGCTGTTTTTT. The V and J genes are TRBV7-3 and TRBJ2-2; maybe TRBD1 (5 bases). Germline V lookup: CDR1 SGHTA, CDR2 FQGTGA. This CDR3 spans 13 amino acids. V dropped 3 bases and J dropped 6 bases, with 8 bases sitting between them.

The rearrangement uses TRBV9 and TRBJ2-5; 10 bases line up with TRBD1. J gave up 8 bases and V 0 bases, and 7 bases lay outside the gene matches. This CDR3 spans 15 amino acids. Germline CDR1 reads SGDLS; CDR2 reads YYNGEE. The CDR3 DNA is TGTGCCAGCAGCGTAGACGGGACAGGGGTTGGAACCCAGTACTTC. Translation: CASSVDGTGVGTQYF.

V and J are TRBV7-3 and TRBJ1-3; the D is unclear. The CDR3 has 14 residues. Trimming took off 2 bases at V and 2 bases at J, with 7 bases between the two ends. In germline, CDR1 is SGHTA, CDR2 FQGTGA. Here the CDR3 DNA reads TGTGCCAGCAGCTTAGGGCCCCCTGGAAACACCATATATTTT. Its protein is CASSLGPPGNTIYF.

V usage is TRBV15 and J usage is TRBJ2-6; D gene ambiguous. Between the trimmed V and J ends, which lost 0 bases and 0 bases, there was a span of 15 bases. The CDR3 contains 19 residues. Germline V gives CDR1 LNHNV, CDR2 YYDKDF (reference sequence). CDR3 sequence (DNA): TGTGCCACCAGCAGAGATCCAACAGTCCGTCTCTCTGGGGCCAACGTCCTGACTTTC. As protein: CATSRDPTVRLSGANVLTF.

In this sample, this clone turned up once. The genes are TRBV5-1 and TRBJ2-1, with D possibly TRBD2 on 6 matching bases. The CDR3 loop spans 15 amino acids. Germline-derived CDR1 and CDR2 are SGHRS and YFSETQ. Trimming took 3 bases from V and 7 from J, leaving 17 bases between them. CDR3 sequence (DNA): TGCGCCAGCAGCTCCGGACTGGGGGGATGGAATGAGCAGTTCTTC. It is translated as CASSSGLGGWNEQFF.

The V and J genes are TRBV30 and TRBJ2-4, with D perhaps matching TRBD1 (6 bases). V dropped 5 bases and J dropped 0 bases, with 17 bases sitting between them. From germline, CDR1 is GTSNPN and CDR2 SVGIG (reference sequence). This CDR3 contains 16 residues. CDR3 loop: CAWARTAKLAKNIQYF. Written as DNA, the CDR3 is TGTGCCTGGGCTCGGACAGCCAAATTAGCCAAAAACATTCAGTACTTC.

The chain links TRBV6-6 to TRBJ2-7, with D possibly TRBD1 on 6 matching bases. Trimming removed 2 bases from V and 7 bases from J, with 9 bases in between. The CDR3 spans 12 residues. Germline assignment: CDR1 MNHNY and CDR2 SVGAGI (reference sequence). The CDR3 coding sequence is TGTGCCAGCAGTTACACAGGGCGGGAGCAGTACTTC. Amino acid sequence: CASSYTGREQYF.

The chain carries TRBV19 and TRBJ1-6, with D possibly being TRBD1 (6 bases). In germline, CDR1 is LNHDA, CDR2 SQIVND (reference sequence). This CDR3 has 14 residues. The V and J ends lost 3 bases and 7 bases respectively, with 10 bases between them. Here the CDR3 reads CASSIRGRNSPLHF. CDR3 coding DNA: TGTGCCAGTAGTATCAGGGGACGGAATTCACCCCTCCACTTT.

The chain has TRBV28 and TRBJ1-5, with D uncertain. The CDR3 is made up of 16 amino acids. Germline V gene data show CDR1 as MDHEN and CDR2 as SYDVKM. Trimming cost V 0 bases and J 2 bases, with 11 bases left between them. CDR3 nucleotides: TGTGCCAGCAGTTTATGGGTCAGGCAGGGCAATCAGCCCCAGCATTTT. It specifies CASSLWVRQGNQPQHF.

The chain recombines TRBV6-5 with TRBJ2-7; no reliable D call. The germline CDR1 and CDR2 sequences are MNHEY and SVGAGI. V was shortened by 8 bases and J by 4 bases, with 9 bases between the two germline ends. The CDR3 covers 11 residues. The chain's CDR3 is CASAQKYEQYF. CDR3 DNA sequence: TGTGCCAGCGCCCAGAAGTACGAGCAGTACTTC.

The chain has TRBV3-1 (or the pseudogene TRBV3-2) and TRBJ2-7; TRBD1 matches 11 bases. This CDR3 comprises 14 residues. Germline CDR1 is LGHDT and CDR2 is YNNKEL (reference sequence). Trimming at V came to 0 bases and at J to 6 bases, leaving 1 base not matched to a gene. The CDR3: CASSQDGTGGEQYF. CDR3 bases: TGTGCCAGCAGCCAAGACGGGACAGGGGGCGAGCAGTACTTC.

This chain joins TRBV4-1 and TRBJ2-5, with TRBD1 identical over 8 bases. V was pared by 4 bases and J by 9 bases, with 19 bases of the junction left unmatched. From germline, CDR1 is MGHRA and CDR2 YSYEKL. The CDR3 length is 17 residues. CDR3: CASSPGRGGTGWGAQYF. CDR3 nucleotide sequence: TGCGCCAGCAGCCCTGGAAGAGGAGGGACAGGTTGGGGGGCCCAGTACTTC.

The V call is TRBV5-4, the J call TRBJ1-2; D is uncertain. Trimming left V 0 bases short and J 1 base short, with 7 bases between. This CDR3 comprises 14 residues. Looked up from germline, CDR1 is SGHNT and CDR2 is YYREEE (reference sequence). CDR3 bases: TGTGCCAGCAGCTTGGCGGCGGTTAACTATGGCTACACCTTC. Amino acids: CASSLAAVNYGYTF. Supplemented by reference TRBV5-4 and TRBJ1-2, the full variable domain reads ETGVTQSPTHLIKTRGQQVTLRCSSQSGHNTVSWYQQALGQGPQFIFQYYREEENGRGNFPPRFSGLQFPNYSSELNVNALELDDSALYLCASSLAAVNYGYTFGSGTRLTVV.

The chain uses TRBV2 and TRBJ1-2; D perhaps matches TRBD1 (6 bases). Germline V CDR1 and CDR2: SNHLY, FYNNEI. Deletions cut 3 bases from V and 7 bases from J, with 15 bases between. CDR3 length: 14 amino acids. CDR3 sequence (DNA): TGTGCCAGCAGTGACGGGGGGCGAAGGAGTGGCTACACCTTC. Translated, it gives CASSDGGRRSGYTF.

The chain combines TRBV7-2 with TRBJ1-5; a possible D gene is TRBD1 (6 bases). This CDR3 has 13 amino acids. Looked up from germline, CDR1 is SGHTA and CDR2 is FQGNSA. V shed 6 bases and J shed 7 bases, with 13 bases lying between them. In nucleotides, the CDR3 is TGTGCCAGCAGTTGGACAGTAAGACAGCCCCAGCATTTT. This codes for CASSWTVRQPQHF.

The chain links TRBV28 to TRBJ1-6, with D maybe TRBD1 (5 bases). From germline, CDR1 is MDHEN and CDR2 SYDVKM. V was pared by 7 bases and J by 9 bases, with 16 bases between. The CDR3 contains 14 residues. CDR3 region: CASMGGDQASPLHF. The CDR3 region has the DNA TGTGCCAGCATGGGAGGGGATCAGGCTTCACCCCTCCACTTT.